This T cell receptor beta chain was recovered during a study of cytomegalovirus exposure and HLA in healthy donors. Study information: Genotyping showed less than 85% of hundreds of donors falling in the Caucasian-associated ancestry cluster.

V trimming: 7 bases; J trimming: 3 bases; junction bases outside the gene matches: 6. Germline V gives CDR1 SNHLY, CDR2 FYNNEI. The CDR3 runs to 14 residues. Broader study findings: A later analysis linked a missense DCLRE1C variant to TCR beta V- and J-gene trimming.

On this clone itself: What it binds is unknown.

Although they were nominally healthy when sampled, donors likely had unrecorded immune exposures. 60 Vbeta and 13 Jbeta primers were used in PCR. The method was immunoSEQ multiplex PCR; TCRdb's version includes in-frame clones alone and lacks a portion of them. Of around 150,000 clones detected, over 70% appear once; the ten largest clones hold roughly 3%. The chain links TRBV2 to TRBJ2-7, with 10 bases matching TRBD1. This clonotype originated in a middle-aged man in good health and CMV-seronegative. Sequences were obtained from PBMCs. CDR3 in amino acids: CASIGGTGDYEQYF. The DNA of the CDR3 is TGTGCCAGCATCGGCGGGACAGGGGACTACGAGCAGTACTTC.